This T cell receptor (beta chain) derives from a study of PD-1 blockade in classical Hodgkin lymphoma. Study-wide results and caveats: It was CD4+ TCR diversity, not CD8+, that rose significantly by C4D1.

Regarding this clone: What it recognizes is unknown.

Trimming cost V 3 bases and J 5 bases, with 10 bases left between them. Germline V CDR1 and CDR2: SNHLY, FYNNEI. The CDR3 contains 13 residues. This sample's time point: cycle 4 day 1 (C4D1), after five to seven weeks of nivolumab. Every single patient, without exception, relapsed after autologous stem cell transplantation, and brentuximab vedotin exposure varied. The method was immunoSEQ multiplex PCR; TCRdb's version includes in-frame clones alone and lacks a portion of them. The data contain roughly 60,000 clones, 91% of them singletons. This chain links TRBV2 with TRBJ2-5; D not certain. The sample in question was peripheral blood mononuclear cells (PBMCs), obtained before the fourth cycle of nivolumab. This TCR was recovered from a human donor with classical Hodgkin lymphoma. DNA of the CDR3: TGTGCCAGCAGTGATCTAGGGCCCGAGACCCAGTACTTC. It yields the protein CASSDLGPETQYF.